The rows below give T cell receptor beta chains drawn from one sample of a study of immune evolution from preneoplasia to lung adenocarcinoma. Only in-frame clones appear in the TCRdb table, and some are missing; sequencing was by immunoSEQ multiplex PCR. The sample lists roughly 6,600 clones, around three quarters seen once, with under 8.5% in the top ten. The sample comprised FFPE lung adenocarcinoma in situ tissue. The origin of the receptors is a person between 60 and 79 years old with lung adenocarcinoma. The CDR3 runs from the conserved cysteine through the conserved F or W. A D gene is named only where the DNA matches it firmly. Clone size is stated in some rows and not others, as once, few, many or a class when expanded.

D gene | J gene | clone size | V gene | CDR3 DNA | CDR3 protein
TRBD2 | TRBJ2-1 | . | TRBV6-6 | TGTGCCAGCAGTGCAGCGGGGGGGTTCAATGAGCAGTTCTTC | CASSAAGGFNEQFF
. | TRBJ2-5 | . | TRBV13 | TGTGCCAGCAGCTTATCCGGGGCCGCAGAAGAGACCCAGTACTTC | CASSLSGAAEETQYF
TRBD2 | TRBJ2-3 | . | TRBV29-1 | TGCAGCGTTGCAAGGACTAGCTCAGATACGCAGTATTTT | CSVARTSSDTQYF
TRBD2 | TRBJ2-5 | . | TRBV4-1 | TGCGCCAGCGGACTAGCGGGCAAAGAGACCCAGTACTTC | CASGLAGKETQYF
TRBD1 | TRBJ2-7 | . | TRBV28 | TGTGCCAGCAGACGACAGGGGAAATCCTACGAGCAGTACTTC | CASRRQGKSYEQYF
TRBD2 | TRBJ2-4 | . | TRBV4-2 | TGTGCCAGCAGCCAAAACAGCGGGGGGATGGCGAAAAACATTCAGTACTTC | CASSQNSGGMAKNIQYF
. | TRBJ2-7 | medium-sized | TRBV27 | TGTGCCAGCAGTTTATCCGTCGACTACGAGCAGTACTTC | CASSLSVDYEQYF
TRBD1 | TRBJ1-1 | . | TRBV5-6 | TGTGCCAGCAGCTTCAGACAGGGTATCATGAACACTGAAGCTTTCTTT | CASSFRQGIMNTEAFF
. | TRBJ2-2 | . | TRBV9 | TGTGCCAGCAGCAATCACAGGGACGGGGAGCTGTTTTTT | CASSNHRDGELFF
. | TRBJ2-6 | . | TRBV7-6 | TGTGCCAGCAGCTTACGGGCGTTCTCTGGGGCCAACGTCCTGACTTTC | CASSLRAFSGANVLTF
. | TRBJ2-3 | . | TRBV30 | TGTGCCTGGAGTGAAACCGGGACTGTCACAGATACGCAGTATTTT | CAWSETGTVTDTQYF
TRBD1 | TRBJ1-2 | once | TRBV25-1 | TGTGCCAGCAGTGCTCCGGGACAGGGGCCCTATGGCTACACCTTC | CASSAPGQGPYGYTF
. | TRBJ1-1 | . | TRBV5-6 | TGTGCCAGCAGCTTAGCAGGGAGCACTGAAGCTTTCTTT | CASSLAGSTEAFF
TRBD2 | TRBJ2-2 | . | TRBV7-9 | TGTGCCAGCAGCTTAGAAGCGGGAGCGGCCGGGGAGCTGTTTTTT | CASSLEAGAAGELFF
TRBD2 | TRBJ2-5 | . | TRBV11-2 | TGTGCCAGCAGCTTTGGGACTAGCTCGGAGACCCAGTACTTC | CASSFGTSSETQYF
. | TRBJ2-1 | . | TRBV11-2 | TGTGCCAGCAGCTTACTACTCCAGGGGTATGAGCAGTTCTTC | CASSLLLQGYEQFF
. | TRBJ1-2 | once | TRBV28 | TGTGCCAGCAGTCGATTAGGCAGGGCCAGTGGTGGCTACACCTTC | CASSRLGRASGGYTF
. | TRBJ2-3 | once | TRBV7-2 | TGTGCCAGCAGCTTAGGAGTACAGGGTTATACGCAGTATTTT | CASSLGVQGYTQYF
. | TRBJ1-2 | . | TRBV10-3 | TGTGCCATCAGTCTGGCGGGGAACTATGGCTACACCTTC | CAISLAGNYGYTF
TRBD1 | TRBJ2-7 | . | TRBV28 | TGTGCCAGCAGTGGAACCGGGACAGGGCGTAAGGCCTCCTACGAGCAGTACTTC | CASSGTGTGRKASYEQYF
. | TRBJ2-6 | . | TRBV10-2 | TGCGCCAGCAGTGAATCGAGGGGTTCAGGGGCCAACGTCCTGACTTTC | CASSESRGSGANVLTF
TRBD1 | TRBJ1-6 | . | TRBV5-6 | TGTGCCAGCAGCCCTGACAGGGGGAATTCACCCCTCCACTTT | CASSPDRGNSPLHF
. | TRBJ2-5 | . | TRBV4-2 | TGTGCCAGCAGCCAAGAAGGGACCCAAAGTCAAGAGACCCAGTACTTC | CASSQEGTQSQETQYF
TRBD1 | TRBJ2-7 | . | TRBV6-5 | TGTGCCAGCAGTCAGGGACAGGGGGGGCAGCAGTACTTC | CASSQGQGGQQYF
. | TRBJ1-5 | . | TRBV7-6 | TGTGCCAGCAGCTTAGACGGGCAGAACAATCAGCCCCAGCATTTT | CASSLDGQNNQPQHF
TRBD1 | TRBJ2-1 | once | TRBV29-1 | TGCAGCGTTGATGCGGCAGGGGGCTCCTACAATGAGCAGTTCTTC | CSVDAAGGSYNEQFF